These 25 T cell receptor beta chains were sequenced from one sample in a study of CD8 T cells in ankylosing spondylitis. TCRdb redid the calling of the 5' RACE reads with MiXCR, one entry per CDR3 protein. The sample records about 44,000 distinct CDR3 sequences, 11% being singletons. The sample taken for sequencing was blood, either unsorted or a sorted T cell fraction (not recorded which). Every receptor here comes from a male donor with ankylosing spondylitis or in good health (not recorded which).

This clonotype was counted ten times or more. The CDR3 loop reads CASRSRLSSYEQYF. The CDR3 coding sequence is TGTGCCAGCAGGTCACGCTTAAGCTCCTACGAGCAGTACTTC. V gene TRBV6-2 or TRBV6-3 combines with J gene TRBJ2-7; no clear D. CDR3 length: 14 residues. V dropped 6 bases and J dropped 0 bases, with 12 bases sitting between them. Germline lookup yields CDR1 MNHEY and CDR2 SVGEGT.

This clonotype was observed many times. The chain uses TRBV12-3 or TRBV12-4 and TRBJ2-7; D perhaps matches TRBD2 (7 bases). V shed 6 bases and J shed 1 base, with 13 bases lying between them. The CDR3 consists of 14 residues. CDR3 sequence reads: CASRKGGGSYEQYF. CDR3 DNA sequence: TGTGCCAGCAGGAAAGGGGGGGGATCCTACGAGCAGTACTTC.

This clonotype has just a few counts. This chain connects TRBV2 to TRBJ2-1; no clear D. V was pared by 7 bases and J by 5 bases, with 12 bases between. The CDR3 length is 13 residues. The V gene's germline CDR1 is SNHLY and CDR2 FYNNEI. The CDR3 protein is CASTLDRDNEQFF. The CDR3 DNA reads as TGTGCCAGCACTCTTGACCGGGACAATGAGCAGTTCTTC. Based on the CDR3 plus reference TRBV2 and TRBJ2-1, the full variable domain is EPEVTQTPSHQVTQMGQEVILRCVPISNHLYFYWYRQILGQKVEFLVSFYNNEISEKSEIFDDQFSVERPDGSNFTLKIRSTKLEDSAMYFCASTLDRDNEQFFGPGTRLTVL.

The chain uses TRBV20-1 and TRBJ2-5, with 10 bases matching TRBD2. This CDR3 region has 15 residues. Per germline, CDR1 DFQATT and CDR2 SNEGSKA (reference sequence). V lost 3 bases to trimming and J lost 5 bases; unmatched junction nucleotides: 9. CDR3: CSASSLAGVRETQYF. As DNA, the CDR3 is TGCAGTGCTAGTAGTCTAGCGGGGGTGAGGGAGACCCAGTACTTC.

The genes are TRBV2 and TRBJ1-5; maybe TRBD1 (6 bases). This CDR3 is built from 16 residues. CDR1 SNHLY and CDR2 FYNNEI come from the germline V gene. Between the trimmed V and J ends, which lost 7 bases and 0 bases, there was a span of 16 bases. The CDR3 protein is CASKPRRGGSNQPQHF. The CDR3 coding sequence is TGTGCCAGCAAGCCCCGCAGGGGCGGTAGCAATCAGCCCCAGCATTTT. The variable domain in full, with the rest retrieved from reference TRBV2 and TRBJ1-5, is EPEVTQTPSHQVTQMGQEVILRCVPISNHLYFYWYRQILGQKVEFLVSFYNNEISEKSEIFDDQFSVERPDGSNFTLKIRSTKLEDSAMYFCASKPRRGGSNQPQHFGDGTRLSIL.

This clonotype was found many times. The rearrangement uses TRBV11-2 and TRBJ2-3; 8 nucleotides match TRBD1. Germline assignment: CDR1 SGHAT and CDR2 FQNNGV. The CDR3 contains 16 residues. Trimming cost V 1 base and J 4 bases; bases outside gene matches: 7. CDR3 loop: CASSLVGQGGPDTQYF. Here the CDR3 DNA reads TGTGCCAGCAGCTTAGTCGGACAGGGTGGTCCAGATACGCAGTATTTT.

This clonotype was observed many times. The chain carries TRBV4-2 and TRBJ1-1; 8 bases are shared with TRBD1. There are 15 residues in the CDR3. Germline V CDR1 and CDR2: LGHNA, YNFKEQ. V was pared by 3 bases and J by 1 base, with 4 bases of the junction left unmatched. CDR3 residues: CASSQTGATNTEAFF. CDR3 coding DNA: TGTGCCAGCAGCCAGACAGGGGCTACGAACACTGAAGCTTTCTTT.

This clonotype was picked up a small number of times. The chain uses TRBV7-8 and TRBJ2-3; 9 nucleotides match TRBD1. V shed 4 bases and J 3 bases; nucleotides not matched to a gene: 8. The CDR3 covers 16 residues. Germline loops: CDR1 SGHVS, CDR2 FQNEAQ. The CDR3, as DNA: TGTGCCAGCAGCTCCTTAACAGGGGGCGCGACAGATACGCAGTATTTT. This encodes CASSSLTGGATDTQYF.

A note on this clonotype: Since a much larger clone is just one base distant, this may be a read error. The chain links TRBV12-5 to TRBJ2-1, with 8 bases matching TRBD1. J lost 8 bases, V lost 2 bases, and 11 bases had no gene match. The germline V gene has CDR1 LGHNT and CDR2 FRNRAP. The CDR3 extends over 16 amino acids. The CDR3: CASGLFAGTGGDEQFF. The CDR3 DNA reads TGTGCTAGTGGTTTGTTCGCCGGGACAGGAGGGGATGAGCAGTTCTTC.

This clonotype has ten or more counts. The CDR3 sequence: CASSVPGQGFVPSYEQYF. The CDR3 DNA reads TGTGCCAGCAGTGTCCCGGGACAGGGGTTTGTGCCCTCCTACGAGCAGTACTTC. The chain couples TRBV2 to TRBJ2-7, with 10 bases that match TRBD1. The V gene end was trimmed by 4 bases and the J gene end by 0 bases; junction bases not matched to a gene: 12. This CDR3 region has 18 residues. The germline CDR1 and CDR2 sequences are SNHLY and FYNNEI.

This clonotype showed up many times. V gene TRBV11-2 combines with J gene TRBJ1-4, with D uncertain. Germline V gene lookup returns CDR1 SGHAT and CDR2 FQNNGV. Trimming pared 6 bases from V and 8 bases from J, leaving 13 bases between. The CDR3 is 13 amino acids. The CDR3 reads CASRTEAEEKLFF. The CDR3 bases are TGTGCCAGCAGGACGGAGGCGGAAGAAAAACTGTTTTTT.

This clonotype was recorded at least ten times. The CDR3 region is CSARWGTSQYF. Here the CDR3 DNA reads TGCAGCGCCAGGTGGGGTACGTCGCAGTATTTT. The genes are TRBV29-1 and TRBJ2-3; the D is unclear. The V and J ends lost 7 bases and 10 bases respectively, with 15 bases between them. In germline, CDR1 is SQVTM, CDR2 ANQGSEA. This CDR3 spans 11 amino acids.

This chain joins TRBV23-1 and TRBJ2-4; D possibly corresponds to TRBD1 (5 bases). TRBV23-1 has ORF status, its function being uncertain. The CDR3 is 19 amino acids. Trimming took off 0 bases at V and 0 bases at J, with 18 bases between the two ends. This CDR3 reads CASSQSRFRGLIAKNIQYF. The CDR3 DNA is TGCGCCAGCAGTCAATCCCGGTTTAGGGGATTAATAGCCAAAAACATTCAGTACTTC.

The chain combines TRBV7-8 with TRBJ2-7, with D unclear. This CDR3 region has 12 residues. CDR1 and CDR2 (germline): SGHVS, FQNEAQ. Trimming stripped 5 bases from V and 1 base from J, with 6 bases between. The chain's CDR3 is CASSANSYEQYF. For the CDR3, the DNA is TGTGCCAGCAGCGCCAATTCCTACGAGCAGTACTTC. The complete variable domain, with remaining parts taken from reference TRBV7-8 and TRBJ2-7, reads GAGVSQSPRYKVAKRGQDVALRCDPISGHVSLFWYQQALGQGPEFLTYFQNEAQLDKSGLPSDRFFAERPEGSVSTLKIQRTQQEDSAVYLCASSANSYEQYFGPGTRLTVT.

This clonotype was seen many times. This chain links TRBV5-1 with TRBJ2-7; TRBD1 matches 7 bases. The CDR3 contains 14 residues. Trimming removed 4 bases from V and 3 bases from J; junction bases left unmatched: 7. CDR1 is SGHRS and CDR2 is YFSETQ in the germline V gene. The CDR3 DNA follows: TGCGCCAGCAGCCCCGGGACAGAGGTCTACGAGCAGTACTTC. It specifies CASSPGTEVYEQYF.

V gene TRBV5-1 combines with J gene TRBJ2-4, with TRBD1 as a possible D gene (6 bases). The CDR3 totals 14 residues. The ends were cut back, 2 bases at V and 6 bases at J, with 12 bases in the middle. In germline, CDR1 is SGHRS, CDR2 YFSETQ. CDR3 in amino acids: CASSLQGPPNIQYF. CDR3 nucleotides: TGCGCCAGCAGCTTACAGGGACCACCAAACATTCAGTACTTC.

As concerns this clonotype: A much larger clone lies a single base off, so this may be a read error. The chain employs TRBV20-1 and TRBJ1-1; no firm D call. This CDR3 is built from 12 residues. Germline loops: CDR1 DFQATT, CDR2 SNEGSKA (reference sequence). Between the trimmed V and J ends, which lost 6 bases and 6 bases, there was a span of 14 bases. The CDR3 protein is CSAMRADPEAFF. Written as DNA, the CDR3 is TGCAGTGCGATGAGAGCGGATCCTGAAGCTTTCTTT.

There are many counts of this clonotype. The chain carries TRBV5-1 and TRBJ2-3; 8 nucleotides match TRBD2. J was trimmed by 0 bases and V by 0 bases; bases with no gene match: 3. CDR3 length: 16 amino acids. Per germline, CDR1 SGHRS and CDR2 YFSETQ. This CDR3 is CASSLEPGGSTDTQYF. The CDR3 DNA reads TGCGCCAGCAGCTTGGAACCGGGGGGGAGCACAGATACGCAGTATTTT.

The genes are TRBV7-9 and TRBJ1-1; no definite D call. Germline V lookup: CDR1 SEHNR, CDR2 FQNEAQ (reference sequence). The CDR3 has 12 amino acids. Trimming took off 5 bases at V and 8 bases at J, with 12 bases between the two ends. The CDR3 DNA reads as TGTGCCAGCAGCAGAGACAACTCGGAAGCTTTCTTT. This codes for CASSRDNSEAFF.

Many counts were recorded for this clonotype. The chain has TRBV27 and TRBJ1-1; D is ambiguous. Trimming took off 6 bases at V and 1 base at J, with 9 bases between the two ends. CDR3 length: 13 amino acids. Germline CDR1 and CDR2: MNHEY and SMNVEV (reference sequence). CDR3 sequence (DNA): TGTGCCAGCAGCCTCATAGGGAACACTGAAGCTTTCTTT. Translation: CASSLIGNTEAFF.

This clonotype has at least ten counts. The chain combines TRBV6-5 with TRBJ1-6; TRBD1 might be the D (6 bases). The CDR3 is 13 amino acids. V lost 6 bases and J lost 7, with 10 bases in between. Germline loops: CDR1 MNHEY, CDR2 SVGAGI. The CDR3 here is CASRGTRNSPLHF. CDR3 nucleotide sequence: TGTGCCAGCAGGGGGACACGCAATTCACCCCTCCACTTT.

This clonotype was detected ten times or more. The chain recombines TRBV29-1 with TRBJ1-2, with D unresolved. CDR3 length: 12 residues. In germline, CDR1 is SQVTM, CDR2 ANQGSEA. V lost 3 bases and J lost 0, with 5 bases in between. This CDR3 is CSVEKANYGYTF. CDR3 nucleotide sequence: TGCAGCGTTGAGAAAGCTAACTATGGCTACACCTTC.

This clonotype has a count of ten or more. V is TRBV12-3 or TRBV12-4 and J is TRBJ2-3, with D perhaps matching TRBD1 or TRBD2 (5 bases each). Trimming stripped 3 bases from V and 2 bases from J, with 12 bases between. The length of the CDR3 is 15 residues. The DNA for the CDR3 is TGTGCCAGCAGTTTGGTGGGGACCCCCACAGATACGCAGTATTTT. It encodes CASSLVGTPTDTQYF.

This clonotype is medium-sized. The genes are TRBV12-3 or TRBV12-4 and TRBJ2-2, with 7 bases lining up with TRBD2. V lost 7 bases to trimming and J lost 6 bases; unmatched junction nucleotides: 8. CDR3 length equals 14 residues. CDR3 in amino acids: CASNPGTNSGELFF. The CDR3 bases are TGTGCCAGCAATCCGGGGACTAATTCCGGGGAGCTGTTTTTT.

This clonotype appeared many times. The CDR3 DNA reads TGTGCCAGCAGTTTATGGAGAGAACGCAATCAGCCCCAGCATTTT. It encodes CASSLWRERNQPQHF. This chain joins TRBV12-3 or TRBV12-4 and TRBJ1-5; D remains unclear. Trimming cost V 2 bases and J 2 bases, with 10 bases left between them. CDR3 length: 15 residues.